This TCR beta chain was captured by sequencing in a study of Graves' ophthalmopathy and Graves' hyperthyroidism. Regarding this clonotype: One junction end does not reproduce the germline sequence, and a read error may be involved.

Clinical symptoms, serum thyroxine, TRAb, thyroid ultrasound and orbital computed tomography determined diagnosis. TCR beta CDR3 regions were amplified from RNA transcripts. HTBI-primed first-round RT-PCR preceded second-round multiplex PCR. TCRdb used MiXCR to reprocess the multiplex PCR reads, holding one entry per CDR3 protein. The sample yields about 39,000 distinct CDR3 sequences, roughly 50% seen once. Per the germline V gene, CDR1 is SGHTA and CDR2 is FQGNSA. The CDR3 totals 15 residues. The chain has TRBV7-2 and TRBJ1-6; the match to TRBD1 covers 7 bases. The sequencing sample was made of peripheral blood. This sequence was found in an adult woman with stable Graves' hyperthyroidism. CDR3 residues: CASSLSRTGPFPLHF. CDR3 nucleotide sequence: TGCGCCAGCAGCTTATCTCGGACAGGACCCTTTCCCCTCCACTTT.